This record concerns one TCR beta chain sequence. Its antigen is still unknown. Data came from immunoSEQ multiplex PCR; TCRdb stores just in-frame clones and leaves some out. The repertoire has around 77,000 clones, less than 90% of them found once; the top ten carry 2.4%. Time point specified: blood 4 weeks post-SBRT, at nephrectomy. This sample's treatment: 15 Gy SBRT to primary tumor, nephrectomy 4 weeks later. The data were taken from a study of radiation and T cells in renal cell carcinoma. Whole-study results and caveats: Top tumor clonotypes rose in blood 2 weeks post-radiation, then contracted.

This clonotype originated in a woman in her fifties or sixties with renal cell carcinoma. Sequenced here: blood, sampled from a patient whose treatment included radiotherapy and nephrectomy.

Here the CDR3 DNA reads TGTGCCAGCAGTCACTACTACACTGAAGCTTTCTTT. Its translation is CASSHYYTEAFF. This chain links TRBV7-2 with TRBJ1-1; D is undetermined. CDR3 length: 12 amino acids. Trimming took 6 bases from V and 3 from J, leaving 8 bases between them. Germline CDR1 SGHTA, CDR2 FQGNSA.